These T cell receptor beta chains were read from a single sample in a study of breast tumors, draining lymph nodes, adjacent tissues. TCRdb re-called the multiplex PCR reads through MiXCR, storing one row per CDR3 protein. This sample has about 230,000 distinct CDR3 sequences, with roughly 30% found just once. Sequencing input: axillary lymph node tissue. The receptors here all came from a female donor with breast cancer. Some clones in this sample may be carry-over from other donors' samples. The CDR3 runs from the conserved cysteine through the conserved F or W. A D gene is named only where the DNA matches it firmly. Not all rows give a size; the values are once, few, many and, for expanded clones, a class.

j_gene,abundance,d_gene,v_gene,CDR3aa,CDR3nt
TRBJ1-2,once,NA,TRBV9,CASSGLAAGNTF,TGTGCCAGCAGCGGGTTGGCGGCTGGAAACACCTTC
TRBJ2-3,NA,TRBD1,TRBV20-1,CSASRANRGQSEQYF,TGCAGTGCTAGTCGGGCAAATAGGGGGCAGAGTGAGCAGTATTTT
TRBJ1-2,many,TRBD1,TRBV3-1,CASSPLMTGVGGYTF,TGTGCCAGCAGCCCTCTAATGACAGGGGTGGGTGGCTACACCTTC
TRBJ2-5,many,TRBD1,TRBV5-8,CASSTGGDYQETQYF,TGTGCCAGCAGTACAGGGGGCGACTACCAGGAGACCCAGTACTTC
TRBJ2-3,many,NA,TRBV24-1,CATRGSPHARHTLQHVTQYF,TGTGCCACCAGAGGGTCACCACACGCCAGACATACCCTCCAGCATGTTACGCAGTATTTT
TRBJ1-1,few,NA,TRBV7-8,CASSVEGGNTEAFF,TGTGCCAGCAGCGTAGAAGGAGGGAACACTGAAGCTTTCTTT
TRBJ2-1,many,NA,TRBV3-1,CASSQDQLAYNEQFF,TGTGCCAGCAGCCAGGATCAGCTCGCCTACAATGAGCAGTTCTTC
TRBJ2-1,many,TRBD1,TRBV5-1,CASSEGAADNEQFF,TGCGCCAGCAGTGAGGGGGCCGCAGACAATGAGCAGTTCTTC
TRBJ1-4,many,NA,TRBV12-3/TRBV12-4,CASSLRESNEKLFF,TGTGCCAGCAGTTTACGGGAATCTAATGAAAAACTGTTTTTT
TRBJ1-5,NA,NA,TRBV24-1,CATSDPGHPSNQPQHF,TGTGCCACCAGTGACCCCGGCCACCCTAGCAATCAGCCCCAGCATTTT
TRBJ1-6,NA,TRBD1,TRBV2,CASSVRQGDSPLRF,TGTGCCAGCAGTGTTCGACAGGGGGATTCACCCCTCCGCTTC
TRBJ2-3,NA,TRBD2,TRBV7-9,CASSSHSGRLDTQYF,TGTGCCAGCAGCTCCCATAGCGGGAGGCTAGATACGCAGTATTTT
TRBJ1-1,NA,NA,TRBV7-9,CASSSRGGNTEAFF,TGTGCCAGCAGCTCTCGGGGGGGGAACACTGAAGCTTTCTTT
TRBJ2-7,many,NA,TRBV19,CASSTASGLTTYEQYF,TGTGCCAGTAGTACGGCTTCAGGCCTAACGACCTACGAGCAGTACTTC
TRBJ2-1,many,TRBD2,TRBV4-1,CASSQGGSLGLAVNNEQFF,TGCGCCAGCAGCCAAGGAGGGTCATTAGGACTAGCGGTTAACAATGAGCAGTTCTTC
TRBJ2-6,once,NA,TRBV12-3/TRBV12-4,CASTEGGGRANVLTF,TGTGCCAGCACCGAAGGAGGCGGGAGGGCCAACGTCCTGACTTTC
TRBJ2-4,few,TRBD1,TRBV5-5,CASSQGQILAKNIQYF,TGTGCCAGCAGCCAGGGACAGATACTAGCCAAAAACATTCAGTACTTC
TRBJ2-5,NA,NA,TRBV2,CASSRDGHQETQYF,TGTGCCAGCAGCCGGGACGGACACCAAGAGACCCAGTACTTC
TRBJ1-6,NA,TRBD1,TRBV5-1,CASSRGQGARNSPLHF,TGCGCCAGCAGCCGGGGGCAGGGGGCGCGAAATTCACCCCTCCACTTT
TRBJ2-7,many,NA,TRBV11-3,CASSLVSGGIAEQYF,TGTGCCAGCAGCTTAGTCTCCGGGGGCATCGCCGAGCAGTACTTC
TRBJ2-5,many,NA,TRBV15,CATSREGSAVETQYF,TGTGCCACCAGCAGAGAAGGGTCTGCTGTGGAGACCCAGTACTTC
TRBJ2-6,NA,TRBD1,TRBV5-1,CASRLRSTGGASSGANVLTF,TGCGCCAGCAGGCTACGGAGCACAGGGGGAGCCTCCTCTGGGGCCAACGTCCTGACTTTC
TRBJ2-5,few,NA,TRBV9,CASGVGSTRETQSF,TGTGCCAGCGGCGTAGGGTCCACAAGAGAGACCCAGTCCTTC
TRBJ1-3,many,NA,TRBV2,CASSEGPGSGNTIYF,TGTGCCAGCAGTGAAGGACCGGGGTCCGGAAACACCATATATTTT
TRBJ2-7,NA,TRBD2,TRBV24-1,CATSAPAGGPSGTYEQYF,TGTGCCACCAGTGCCCCTGCGGGTGGGCCTAGCGGAACCTACGAGCAGTACTTC
TRBJ2-7,few,NA,TRBV11-3,CASSRQETRYF,TGTGCCAGCAGTAGACAGGAGACGCGGTACTTC
TRBJ2-7,many,NA,TRBV11-3,CASSSSRGAGETTAGEQYF,TGTGCCAGCAGCTCATCAAGGGGGGCGGGAGAAACGACGGCTGGCGAGCAGTACTTC
TRBJ2-5,NA,TRBD1,TRBV7-9,CASGLRPGTGKETQYF,TGTGCCAGCGGTTTGCGACCCGGGACAGGAAAAGAGACCCAGTACTTC
TRBJ2-1,many,NA,TRBV24-1,CATNEGDSYNEQFF,TGTGCCACCAACGAAGGAGACTCCTACAATGAGCAGTTCTTC
TRBJ2-7,many,NA,TRBV7-2,CASSLPRGQSYEQYF,TGTGCCAGCAGCTTACCGCGGGGGCAGTCCTACGAGCAGTACTTC
TRBJ1-1,NA,NA,TRBV3-1,CASSQLGELNTEAFF,TGTGCCAGCAGCCAACTAGGGGAACTGAACACTGAAGCTTTCTTT
TRBJ1-5,many,NA,TRBV12-3/TRBV12-4,CASSLSSGRNQPQHF,TGTGCCAGCAGTTTAAGTTCCGGCAGAAATCAGCCCCAGCATTTT
TRBJ1-5,many,NA,TRBV10-2,CASSESGSNQPQHF,TGCGCCAGCAGTGAGTCGGGGTCCAATCAGCCCCAGCATTTT
TRBJ2-7,many,TRBD1,TRBV25-1,CASRDRGGYEQYF,TGTGCCAGCCGGGACAGGGGTGGATACGAGCAGTACTTC
TRBJ2-5,NA,NA,TRBV18,CASSPPSRGETQYF,TGTGCCAGCTCACCACCGAGCAGGGGCGAGACCCAGTACTTC
TRBJ1-3,many,NA,TRBV10-2,CASRGTGGHTIYF,TGCGCCAGCAGGGGGACGGGAGGACACACCATATATTTT
TRBJ2-3,NA,NA,TRBV6-5,CASSYATGTGWQQTDTQYF,TGTGCCAGCAGTTACGCAACCGGAACAGGATGGCAACAGACAGATACGCAGTATTTT
TRBJ1-5,NA,NA,TRBV4-3,CASSQDGRQPQHF,TGCGCCAGCAGCCAAGATGGGAGACAGCCCCAGCATTTT
TRBJ2-7,many,NA,TRBV7-9,CASSLSDRYEQYF,TGTGCCAGCAGCTTATCTGATCGCTACGAGCAGTACTTC
TRBJ1-5,NA,NA,TRBV7-2,CASNQGIEPEHF,TGTGCCAGCAACCAAGGTATCGAACCCGAGCATTTT
TRBJ2-7,once,NA,TRBV24-1,CATRGRRHYEQYF,TGTGCCACCAGGGGTCGTCGGCACTACGAGCAGTACTTC
TRBJ1-5,NA,NA,TRBV19,CASIKFGQQNSNQPQHF,TGTGCCAGTATTAAATTTGGACAGCAGAATAGCAATCAGCCCCAGCATTTT
TRBJ2-1,many,TRBD2,TRBV7-8,CASSHTSEHYNEQFF,TGTGCCAGCAGCCATACTAGCGAGCACTACAATGAGCAGTTCTTC